This TCR beta chain is from a study of OX40 agonist ivuxolimab in advanced cancers. Data came from immunoSEQ multiplex PCR; TCRdb stores just in-frame clones and leaves some out. Of some 130,000 clones listed, about nine tenths are singletons. V lost 1 base and J lost 1, with 8 bases in between. This CDR3 is built from 16 residues. Germline values: CDR1 LNHNV, CDR2 YYDKDF (reference sequence). The chain recombines TRBV15 with TRBJ2-6, with no clear D. The receptor was derived from an adult with an advanced solid tumor such as melanoma, head and neck, liver or kidney cancer. The sequencing used CD4+ or CD8+ T cells sorted from blood, collected in a trial of the OX40 agonist ivuxolimab. The CDR3 DNA follows: TGTGCCACCAGCAGAGGGCAGACGTCTGGGGCCAACGTCCTGACTTTC. Translating gives CATSRGQTSGANVLTF.